The source of this T cell receptor (beta chain) is a study of OX40 agonist ivuxolimab in advanced cancers. This clone was observed once. Antigen: not known. Findings and caveats of the study: At 0.1 to 3.0 mg/kg and by week 6, CD4+ and CD8+ T cells in the blood had expanded clonally.

Profiled with immunoSEQ multiplex PCR; TCRdb holds only in-frame clones, not every one. The profile covers 45,000 to 55,000 clones, with roughly 87% appearing a single time and 13% to 15% taken by the ten largest. The length of the CDR3 is 15 residues. In germline, CDR1 is SGHAT, CDR2 FQNNGV. V lost 8 bases and J lost 5, with 19 bases in between. The sequencing here drew on CD4+ or CD8+ T cells sorted from blood, taken in a trial of the OX40 agonist ivuxolimab. This rearrangement joins TRBV11-2 to TRBJ2-1; D perhaps matches TRBD2 (5 bases). The receptor was isolated from an adult with an advanced solid tumor such as melanoma, head and neck, liver or kidney cancer. CDR3 bases: TGTGCCAGCCTTCCTGTCCAGCGGCTAAACAATGAGCAGTTCTTC. As protein: CASLPVQRLNNEQFF.